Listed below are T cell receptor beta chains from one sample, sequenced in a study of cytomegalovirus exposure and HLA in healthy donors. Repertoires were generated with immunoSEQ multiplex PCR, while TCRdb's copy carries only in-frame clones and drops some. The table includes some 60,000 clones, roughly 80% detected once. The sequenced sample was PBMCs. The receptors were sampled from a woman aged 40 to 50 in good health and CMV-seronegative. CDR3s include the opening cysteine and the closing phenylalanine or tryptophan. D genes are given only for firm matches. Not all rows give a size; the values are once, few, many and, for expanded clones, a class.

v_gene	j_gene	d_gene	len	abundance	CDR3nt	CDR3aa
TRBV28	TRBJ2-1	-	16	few	TGTGCCAGCAGTTTGAACAGGGTGCGGGCCAGCAATGAGCAGTTCTTC	CASSLNRVRASNEQFF
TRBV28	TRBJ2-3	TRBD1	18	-	TGTGCCAGCAGTTCCAATCCTGGACAGGCCCAGAGCACAGATACGCAGTATTTT	CASSSNPGQAQSTDTQYF
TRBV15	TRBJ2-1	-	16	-	TGTGCCACCAGCAGAACGCCGGGACAAGGTTACAATGAGCAGTTCTTC	CATSRTPGQGYNEQFF
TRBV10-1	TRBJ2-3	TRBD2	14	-	TGCGCCAGCAGTATGACTAGCGGCACAGATACGCAGTATTTT	CASSMTSGTDTQYF
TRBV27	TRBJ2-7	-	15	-	TGTGCCAGCAGTTTATTGGCAGGGGCTGGTGGGGAGCAGTACTTC	CASSLLAGAGGEQYF
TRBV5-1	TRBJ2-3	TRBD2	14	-	TGCGCCAGCAGCTTTGGCGGGAGGACAGATACGCAGTATTTT	CASSFGGRTDTQYF
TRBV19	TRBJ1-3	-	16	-	TGTGCCAGTAAATTAGAGGGCCGGAGCTCTGGAAACACCATATATTTT	CASKLEGRSSGNTIYF
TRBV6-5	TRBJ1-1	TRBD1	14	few	TGTGCCAGCAGTCACAGGGGAATGAACACTGAAGCTTTCTTT	CASSHRGMNTEAFF
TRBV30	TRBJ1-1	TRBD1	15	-	TGTGCCTGGAGTGGTTTAGGGGGCCTGAACACTGAAGCTTTCTTT	CAWSGLGGLNTEAFF
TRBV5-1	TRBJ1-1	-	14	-	TGCGCCAGCAGCGAGGCGCGGGGTGACACTGGAGCTTTCTTT	CASSEARGDTGAFF
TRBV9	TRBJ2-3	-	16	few	TGTGCCAGCAGCGTAGGTACGGTCCCGGGTACAGATACGCAGTATTTT	CASSVGTVPGTDTQYF
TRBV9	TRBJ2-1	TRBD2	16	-	TGTGCCAGCAGCGTAGGAGCGGGAGCGGTAGGCAATGAGCAGTTCTTC	CASSVGAGAVGNEQFF
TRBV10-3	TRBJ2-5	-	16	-	TGTGCCATCAGTGTGTCAACGACAGGCTTGCAAGAGACCCAGTACTTC	CAISVSTTGLQETQYF
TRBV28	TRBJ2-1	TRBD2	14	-	TGTGCCAGCAGTTTCCTAGCGGGAGAGAATGAGCAGTTCTTC	CASSFLAGENEQFF
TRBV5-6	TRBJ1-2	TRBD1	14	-	TGTGCCAGCAGCCCCGGACAGGGGGCGGTCGGCTACACCTTC	CASSPGQGAVGYTF
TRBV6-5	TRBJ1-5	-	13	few	TGTGCCAGCAGTTGGGGCAACAATCAGCCCCAGCATTTT	CASSWGNNQPQHF
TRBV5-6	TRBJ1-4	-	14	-	TGTGCCAGCAGCTGGGGGGGACAACCGAGGAAACTGTTTTTT	CASSWGGQPRKLFF
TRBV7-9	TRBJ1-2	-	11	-	TGTTCCAGCAGCCGTACTAATGACTACACCTTC	CSSSRTNDYTF
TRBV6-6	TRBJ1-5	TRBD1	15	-	TGTGCCAGCAGTTCCGTCGGACAGGGCAATCAGCCCCAGCATTTT	CASSSVGQGNQPQHF
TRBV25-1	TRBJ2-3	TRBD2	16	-	TGTGCCAGCAGTGAAGGGGCGGGAGGGCCTACAGATACGCAGTATTTT	CASSEGAGGPTDTQYF
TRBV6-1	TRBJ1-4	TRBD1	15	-	TGTGCCAGCAGTACCCAGGGGGCGCGGAGAGAAAAACTGTTTTTT	CASSTQGARREKLFF
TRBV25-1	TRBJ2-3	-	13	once	TGTGCCAGCAGTGAATGGCGGGCCGATACGCAGTATTTT	CASSEWRADTQYF
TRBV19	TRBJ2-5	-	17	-	TGTGCCAGTAGTCTATCGGTCCCGCGGCGGTCCCAAGAGACCCAGTACTTC	CASSLSVPRRSQETQYF
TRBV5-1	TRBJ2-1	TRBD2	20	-	TGCGCCAGCAGCTCCCGCCTGGGGGGACTAGCGGGAGGGTACCCCAATGAGCAGTTCTTC	CASSSRLGGLAGGYPNEQFF
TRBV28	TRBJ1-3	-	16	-	TGTGCCAGCCAGATCGATCCAGGGCACTCTGGAAACACCATATATTTT	CASQIDPGHSGNTIYF
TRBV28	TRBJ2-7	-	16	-	TGTGCCAGCAGTTTAGAGGGAGTCAAAAATTCCTACGAGCAGTACTTC	CASSLEGVKNSYEQYF
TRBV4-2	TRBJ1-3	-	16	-	TGTGCCAGCAGCCAAGATGCGGGGGGCGGTGGAAACACCATATATTTT	CASSQDAGGGGNTIYF
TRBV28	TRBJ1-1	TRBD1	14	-	TGTGCCAGCAGTTTAAAGGGGGCGAACACTGAAGCTTTCTTT	CASSLKGANTEAFF
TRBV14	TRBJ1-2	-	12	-	TGTGCCAGCAGCGACTGGGGAGAGGGCTACACCTTC	CASSDWGEGYTF
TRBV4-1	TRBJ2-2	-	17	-	TGCGCCAGCAGCCAAGTCCCGACTAGAGCCTACACCGGGGAGCTGTTTTTT	CASSQVPTRAYTGELFF
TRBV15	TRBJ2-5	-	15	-	TGTGCCACCAGCAGAGATCGAGATAGCGTTGAGACCCAGTACTTC	CATSRDRDSVETQYF
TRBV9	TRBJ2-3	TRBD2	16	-	TGTGCCAGCAGCCCCAGGCGGGGGACTAGCACAGATACGCAGTATTTT	CASSPRRGTSTDTQYF
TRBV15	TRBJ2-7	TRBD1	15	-	TGTGCCACCAGCAGAGAAAAGGGGACAGGACGCGAGCAGTACTTC	CATSREKGTGREQYF
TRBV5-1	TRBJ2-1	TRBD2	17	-	TGCGCCAGCAGCTTGGGGGGAAGCGGGAGCTCCTACAATGAGCAGTTCTTC	CASSLGGSGSSYNEQFF
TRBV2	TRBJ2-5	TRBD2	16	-	TGTGCCAGCCCCCGGACTAGCGGGAGATCGCTGGAGACCCAGTACTTC	CASPRTSGRSLETQYF
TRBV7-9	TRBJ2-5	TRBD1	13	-	TGTGCCAGCAGAGGGGGCTTACAAGAGACCCAGTACTTC	CASRGGLQETQYF
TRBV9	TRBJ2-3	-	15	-	TGTGCCAGCACCCGCGGGGACGCGGTTTTGGATACGCAGTATTTT	CASTRGDAVLDTQYF
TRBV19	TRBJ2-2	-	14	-	TGTGCCAGTAGCACTTCGAAGAACACCGGGGAGCTGTTTTTT	CASSTSKNTGELFF
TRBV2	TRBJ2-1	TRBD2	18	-	TGTGCCAGCAGTACCAACGCCCTAGCGGGAGGAGAGAACGATGAGCAGTTCTTC	CASSTNALAGGENDEQFF
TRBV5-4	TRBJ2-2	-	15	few	TGTGCCAGCAGCTTGGGGACATATAACACCGGGGAGCTGTTTTTT	CASSLGTYNTGELFF
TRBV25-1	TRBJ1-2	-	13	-	TGTGCCAGCAGGGATTCGGACTTTTATGGCTACACCTTC	CASRDSDFYGYTF
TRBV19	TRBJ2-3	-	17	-	TGTGCCAGTAGTTCGAACCCTTCACAGGTACTCACAGATACGCAGTATTTT	CASSSNPSQVLTDTQYF
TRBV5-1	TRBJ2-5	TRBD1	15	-	TGCGCCAGCAGCTTAATGGGGACAGACGCAGAGACCCAGTACTTC	CASSLMGTDAETQYF
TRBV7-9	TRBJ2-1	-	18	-	TGTGCCAGCAGCACGACCCGGAGTAGCGGACGATCCTACAATGGGCAGTTCTTC	CASSTTRSSGRSYNGQFF
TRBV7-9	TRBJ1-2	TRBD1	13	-	TGTGCCAGCAGCGCGGGACAGTCCTATGGCTACACCTTC	CASSAGQSYGYTF
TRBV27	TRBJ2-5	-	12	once	TGTGCCAGCAAGGGGCCCCAAGAGACCCAGTACTTC	CASKGPQETQYF
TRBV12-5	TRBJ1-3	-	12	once	TGTGCTAGTGGTTTCGGGGAGGACACCATATATTTT	CASGFGEDTIYF
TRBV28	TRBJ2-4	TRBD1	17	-	TGTGCCAGCAGTTTAGGGACAGGGGGGGCCTTCAAAAACATTCAGTACTTC	CASSLGTGGAFKNIQYF
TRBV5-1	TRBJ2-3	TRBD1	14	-	TGCGCCAGCACCTCGACAGGGTGGACAGATACGCAGTATTTT	CASTSTGWTDTQYF
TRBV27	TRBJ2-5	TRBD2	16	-	TGTGCCAGCAGTTTAACCGGGACTAGCGGTGGGGAGACCCAGTACTTC	CASSLTGTSGGETQYF
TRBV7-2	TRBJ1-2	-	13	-	TGTGCCAGCAGCTTAGTGATGGGAGATGGCTACACCTTC	CASSLVMGDGYTF
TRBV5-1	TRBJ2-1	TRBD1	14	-	TGCGCCAGCATAGGGGGACAGGCCTACAATGAGCAGTTCTTC	CASIGGQAYNEQFF
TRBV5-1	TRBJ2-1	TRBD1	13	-	TGCGCCAGCGGAGGACAGGGACTCAATGAGCAGTTCTTC	CASGGQGLNEQFF
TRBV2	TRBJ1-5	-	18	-	TGTGCCAGCAGTGAAAGTTTGCTACAGGTTGATAGCAATCAGCCCCAGCATTTT	CASSESLLQVDSNQPQHF
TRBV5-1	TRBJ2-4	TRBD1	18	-	TGCGCCAGCAGCTTGTGGGGAGACAGGGCACCCCTTGGGGACATTCAGTACTTC	CASSLWGDRAPLGDIQYF
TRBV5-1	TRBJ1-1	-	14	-	TGCGCCAGCAGCTTCCCCGACATGAACACTGAAGCTTTCTTT	CASSFPDMNTEAFF
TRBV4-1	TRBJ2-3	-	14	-	TGCGCCAGCAGCCCCCGACTAGTGACAGATACGCAGTATTTT	CASSPRLVTDTQYF
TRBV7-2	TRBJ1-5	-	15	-	TGTGCCAGCAGCTTAGTTTCCCAGGCAAATCAGCCCCAGCATTTT	CASSLVSQANQPQHF
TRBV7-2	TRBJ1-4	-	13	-	TGTGCCAGCAGCTTACCCGAGAGTGAAAAACTGTTTTTT	CASSLPESEKLFF
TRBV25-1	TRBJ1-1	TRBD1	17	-	TGTGCCAGCAGTGCCTCCCCCCTAGACAGGGTGAACACTGAAGCTTTCTTT	CASSASPLDRVNTEAFF